These 18 T cell receptor beta chains share one sample of origin, sequenced in a study of lymphopenia after photon versus proton radiotherapy. Clones were read by immunoSEQ multiplex PCR, and TCRdb kept only the in-frame ones, dropping some. The sample lists some 21,000 clones, 85% occurring once. This specimen was peripheral blood, taken from a patient treated with photon-based radiotherapy. The receptors originated from a man in his fifties or sixties with pancreatic cancer.

The chain is built from TRBV7-2 and TRBJ1-1; D possibly corresponds to TRBD1 (6 bases). The V gene's germline CDR1 is SGHTA and CDR2 FQGNSA. This CDR3 spans 13 amino acids. The ends were cut back, 2 bases at V and 7 bases at J, with 11 bases in the middle. DNA of the CDR3: TGTGCCAGCAGCTTAAACAGGGTGGGTGAAGCTTTCTTT. It translates to CASSLNRVGEAFF. Supplemented by reference TRBV7-2 and TRBJ1-1, the full variable domain reads GAGVSQSPSNKVTEKGKDVELRCDPISGHTALYWYRQSLGQGLEFLIYFQGNSAPDKSGLPSDRFSAERTGGSVSTLTIQRTQQEDSAVYLCASSLNRVGEAFFGQGTRLTVV.

This clone was seen only a few times. The chain recombines TRBV4-3 with TRBJ1-2; a weak D match, TRBD1 (6 bases). The V gene's germline CDR1 is LGHNA and CDR2 YSLEER. Trimming pared 4 bases from V and 2 bases from J, leaving 14 bases between. The CDR3 consists of 15 residues. CDR3: CASSLNTGTNYGYTF. In nucleotides, the CDR3 is TGCGCCAGCAGCCTTAACACCGGGACAAACTATGGCTACACCTTC.

This rearrangement joins TRBV18 to TRBJ1-1; 7 bases match TRBD1. With 1 base clipped from V and 1 base from J, the junction kept 3 bases outside the gene matches. Germline V gives CDR1 KGHSH, CDR2 LQKENI. The CDR3 is 15 amino acids. As DNA, the CDR3 is TGTGCCAGCTCACCACGAACAGGGGAGAACACTGAAGCTTTCTTT. Encoded protein: CASSPRTGENTEAFF. The variable domain in full, with the rest retrieved from reference TRBV18 and TRBJ1-1, is NAGVMQNPRHLVRRRGQEARLRCSPMKGHSHVYWYRQLPEEGLKFMVYLQKENIIDESGMPKERFSAEFPKEGPSILRIQQVVRGDSAAYFCASSPRTGENTEAFFGQGTRLTVV.

The table lists this clone with a count of one. The rearrangement joins TRBV9 to TRBJ2-1, with 11 bases lining up with TRBD2. This CDR3 contains 18 residues. CDR1 is SGDLS and CDR2 is YYNGEE in the germline V gene. V dropped 4 bases and J dropped 1; count of bases not matched to a gene: 10. DNA for the CDR3: TGTGCCAGCAGCCCACGCGGAACTAGCGGGGGTTCCTACAATGAGCAGTTCTTC. Protein: CASSPRGTSGGSYNEQFF.

A single count supports this clone. The rearrangement links TRBV10-2 to TRBJ1-1, with D possibly matching TRBD1 (6 bases). This CDR3 comprises 15 residues. Trimming took 4 bases from V and 4 from J, leaving 16 bases between them. Germline V CDR1 and CDR2: WSHSY, SAAADI. The CDR3, as DNA: TGCGCCAGCAGTGGTACGGCCGGGGGCAGCACTGAAGCTTTCTTT. Translated: CASSGTAGGSTEAFF.

The genes are TRBV5-6 and TRBJ1-4; 8 bases align to TRBD1. This CDR3 has 19 amino acids. Germline loops: CDR1 SGHDT, CDR2 YYEEEE. V shed 0 bases and J 7 bases; nucleotides not matched to a gene: 17. CDR3 sequence: CASSLDSDRDFSNGEKLFF. CDR3 DNA: TGTGCCAGCAGCTTGGACTCGGACAGGGATTTTTCAAATGGTGAAAAACTGTTTTTT.

V usage is TRBV7-9 and J usage is TRBJ2-5, with 10 bases fitting TRBD1. The CDR3 sequence is 15 residues long. The germline V gene has CDR1 SEHNR and CDR2 FQNEAQ (reference sequence). V lost 4 bases and J lost 6; bases outside the gene matches: 8. Here the CDR3 reads CASSSRQGAGKTQYF. The CDR3 DNA reads as TGTGCCAGCAGCTCCAGACAGGGGGCAGGGAAGACCCAGTACTTC. Full variable domain (remainder filled in from reference TRBV7-9 and TRBJ2-5): DTGVSQNPRHKITKRGQNVTFRCDPISEHNRLYWYRQTLGQGPEFLTYFQNEAQLEKSRLLSDRFSAERPKGSFSTLEIQRTEQGDSAMYLCASSSRQGAGKTQYFGPGTRLLVL.

This chain links TRBV5-1 with TRBJ2-6, with D tentatively TRBD2 (5 bases). Trimming took 3 bases from V and 4 from J, leaving 11 bases between them. Germline assignment: CDR1 SGHRS and CDR2 YFSETQ. CDR3 length: 15 amino acids. CDR3 amino acids: CASSWEPSGANVLTF. The CDR3 nucleotides read TGCGCCAGCAGCTGGGAGCCGTCCGGGGCCAACGTCCTGACTTTC.

This rearrangement joins TRBV13 to TRBJ2-7; D is unclear. CDR1 is PRHDT, CDR2 FYEKMQ, per germline (reference sequence). The CDR3 has 13 amino acids. V shed 4 bases and J shed 3 bases, with 10 bases lying between them. This CDR3 reads CASSSTANYEQYF. For the CDR3, the DNA is TGTGCCAGCAGCTCGACCGCCAACTACGAGCAGTACTTC.

The chain has TRBV6-4 and TRBJ2-1, with TRBD1 matching over 9 bases. The CDR3 has 16 residues. The germline gives CDR1 MRHNA, CDR2 SNTAGT. V lost 6 bases, J lost 6 bases, and 12 bases stayed unmatched. The DNA of the CDR3 is TGTGCCAGCAGACCCGGGACAGGGCTTGGTTTCAATGAGCAGTTCTTC. The encoded protein is CASRPGTGLGFNEQFF.

This rearrangement joins TRBV9 to TRBJ2-1, with D hard to call. The germline CDR1 and CDR2 sequences are SGDLS and YYNGEE. This CDR3 has 15 residues. The V end was cut by 0 bases, the J end by 2 bases, with 9 bases between. The CDR3 loop reads CASSVESETYNEQFF. DNA of the CDR3: TGTGCCAGCAGCGTAGAATCTGAGACCTACAATGAGCAGTTCTTC.

The gene calls are TRBV15 and TRBJ1-3, with a tentative D call TRBD1 (5 bases). This CDR3 is 16 amino acids long. Germline lookup yields CDR1 LNHNV and CDR2 YYDKDF (reference sequence). V lost 3 bases and J 4 bases, leaving 16 bases between the germline ends. In DNA form, the CDR3 reads TGTGCCACCAGCAGGCCCGTAGGAGGGGTCGGAAACACCATATATTTT. Protein product: CATSRPVGGVGNTIYF.

The chain carries TRBV5-1 and TRBJ1-4; D uncertain. The CDR3 is made up of 14 amino acids. The V end lost 0 bases, the J end lost 8 bases, and 11 bases lay between the germline ends. Germline CDR1 SGHRS, CDR2 YFSETQ. The DNA of the CDR3 is TGCGCCAGCAGCTTGGGACCCCCGAGGGAAAAACTGTTTTTT. The encoded protein is CASSLGPPREKLFF.

The chain carries TRBV6-5 and TRBJ1-3; D is undetermined. Germline loops: CDR1 MNHEY, CDR2 SVGAGI. The CDR3 runs to 15 residues. V was pared by 7 bases and J by 0 bases, with 13 bases between. The CDR3 loop is CASKASSLSGNTIYF. For the CDR3, the DNA is TGTGCCAGCAAAGCTTCTAGCCTCTCTGGAAACACCATATATTTT.

As to this clone: The junction and the germline gene differ at one end; a read error may be behind it. This sequence joins TRBV11-2 and TRBJ2-1, with D possibly matching TRBD1 (6 bases). CDR1 is SGHAT, CDR2 FQNNGV, per germline. The CDR3 is 13 amino acids. The DNA of the CDR3 is TGTGCCAGCAGCCCCCAGACACAGGGTTATTGGGTCTTC. This sequence encodes CASSPQTQGYWVF.

V is TRBV5-1 and J is TRBJ2-5, with a possible D match to TRBD2 (5 bases). This CDR3 contains 15 residues. Trimming took off 4 bases at V and 3 bases at J, with 16 bases between the two ends. Germline CDR1 SGHRS, CDR2 YFSETQ. The DNA of the CDR3 is TGCGCCAGCAGCCCTTCTGACTATGAGGAAGAGACCCAGTACTTC. It is translated as CASSPSDYEEETQYF.

This rearrangement joins TRBV7-9 to TRBJ2-7; D ambiguous. This CDR3 has 15 residues. V was shortened by 1 base and J by 4 bases, with 14 bases between the two germline ends. Germline V gene lookup returns CDR1 SEHNR and CDR2 FQNEAQ (reference sequence). This CDR3 reads CASSLGVSWSYEQYF. DNA for the CDR3: TGTGCCAGCAGCTTAGGGGTTAGCTGGTCTTACGAGCAGTACTTC.

The chain combines TRBV10-2 with TRBJ1-1, with D hard to call. CDR3 length: 14 amino acids. Germline lookup yields CDR1 WSHSY and CDR2 SAAADI. V lost 8 bases to trimming and J lost 1 base, with 14 bases between them. The CDR3 nucleotides read TGCGCCAGCGTATCCTGGGGATCGAACACTGAAGCTTTCTTT. It codes for CASVSWGSNTEAFF.